This T cell receptor beta chain emerged from a study of control samples from healthy donors and cancer patients. Generated by immunoSEQ multiplex PCR, the TCRdb table keeps only in-frame clones and is missing some. The sample carries about 130,000 clones, roughly 92% recorded once. Trimming removed 1 base from V and 7 bases from J, with 18 bases in between. This CDR3 has 16 residues. Germline V gene sequence: CDR1 LGHNA, CDR2 YNFKEQ. Sequencing was performed on blood. The clonotype originates from a man aged 18 to 29 in good health. This sequence joins TRBV4-2 and TRBJ2-3, with D tentatively TRBD2 (6 bases). CDR3 DNA sequence: TGTGCCAGCAGCCAAGTCCCCGGCGGGGTAATTAATACGCAGTATTTT. Translating gives CASSQVPGGVINTQYF.